This TCR beta chain is drawn from a study of T cells in localized non-small cell lung cancer. Findings of the study overall: The greatest T cell clonality was found in uninvolved adjacent lung (higher than in tumor).

Worth noting for this clone: Its specificity is unknown.

Trimming cost V 4 bases and J 5 bases, with 8 bases left between them. CDR1 MNHEY and CDR2 SMNVEV come from the germline V gene (reference sequence). This CDR3 is built from 12 residues. Generated by immunoSEQ multiplex PCR, the TCRdb table keeps only in-frame clones and is missing some. This table holds under 70,000 clones, 86% found once. The sequence derives from a woman between 40 and 69 years old with stage I lung adenocarcinoma. The V and J genes are TRBV27 and TRBJ1-2, with D unresolved. The input for sequencing was peripheral blood, taken before any cancer treatment. The CDR3 region is CASSSGPYGYTF. CDR3 DNA sequence: TGTGCCAGCAGTTCCGGGCCTTATGGCTACACCTTC.